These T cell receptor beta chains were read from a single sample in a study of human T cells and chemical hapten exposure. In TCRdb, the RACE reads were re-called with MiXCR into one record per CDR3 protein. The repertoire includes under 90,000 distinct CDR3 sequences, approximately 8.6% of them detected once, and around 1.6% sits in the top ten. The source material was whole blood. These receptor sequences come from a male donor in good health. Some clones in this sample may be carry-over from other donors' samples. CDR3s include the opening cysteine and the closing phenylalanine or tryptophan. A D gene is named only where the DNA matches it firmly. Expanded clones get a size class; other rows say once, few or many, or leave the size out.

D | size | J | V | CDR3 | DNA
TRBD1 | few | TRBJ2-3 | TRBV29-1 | CSVEQGAIDTQYF | TGCAGCGTTGAACAGGGGGCAATAGATACGCAGTATTTT
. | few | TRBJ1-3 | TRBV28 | CASSRDGSGNTIYF | TGTGCCAGCAGTCGGGACGGCTCTGGAAACACCATATATTTT
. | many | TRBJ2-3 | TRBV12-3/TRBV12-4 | CASSPSDGTDTQYF | TGTGCCAGCAGTCCCTCGGACGGCACAGATACGCAGTATTTT
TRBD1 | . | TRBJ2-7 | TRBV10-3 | CAISERTGRCEQYF | TGTGCCATCAGTGAGCGGACAGGGAGGTGCGAGCAGTACTTC
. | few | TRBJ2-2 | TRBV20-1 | CNANTGELFF | TGCAATGCGAACACCGGGGAGCTGTTTTTT
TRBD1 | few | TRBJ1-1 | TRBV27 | CASRGQGYTEAFF | TGTGCCAGCCGAGGACAGGGGTATACTGAAGCTTTCTTT
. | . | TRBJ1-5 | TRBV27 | CASSMGDNVQPQHF | TGTGCCAGCAGCATGGGGGACAACGTGCAGCCCCAGCATTTT
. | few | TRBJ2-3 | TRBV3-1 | CASSQGSSTDTQYF | TGTGCCAGCAGCCAGGGGTCTAGCACAGATACGCAGTATTTT
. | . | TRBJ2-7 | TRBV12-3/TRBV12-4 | CASSLMAGVPYEQYF | TGTGCCAGCAGTTTAATGGCAGGGGTTCCCTACGAGCAGTACTTC
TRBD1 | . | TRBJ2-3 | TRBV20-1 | CSPNRGWNRNTETQYF | TGCAGCCCCAACAGGGGATGGAATCGGAACACAGAAACGCAGTATTTT
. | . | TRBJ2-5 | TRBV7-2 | CASSGRGRRAQETQYF | TGTGCCAGCAGCGGCCGGGGGCGGCGGGCGCAAGAGACCCAGTACTTC
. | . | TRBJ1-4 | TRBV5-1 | CASSPDGIGGLEEKLFF | TGCGCCAGCAGCCCCGACGGGATTGGGGGCCTAGAAGAAAAACTGTTTTTT
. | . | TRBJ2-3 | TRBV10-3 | CAISGTRRADTQYF | TGTGCCATCAGTGGAACGAGACGGGCAGATACGCAGTATTTT
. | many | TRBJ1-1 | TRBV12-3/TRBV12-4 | CASSFATNTEAFF | TGTGCCAGCAGTTTCGCGACGAACACTGAAGCTTTCTTT
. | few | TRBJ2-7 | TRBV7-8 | CASSSTSSYEQYF | TGTGCCAGCAGCTCCACTAGCTCCTACGAGCAGTACTTC
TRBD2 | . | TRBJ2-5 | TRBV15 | CATGLAGGTQYF | TGTGCCACCGGACTAGCGGGAGGTACCCAGTACTTC
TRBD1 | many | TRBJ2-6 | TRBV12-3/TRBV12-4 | CASSLRTGAHSGANVLTF | TGTGCCAGCAGTTTACGGACAGGGGCCCACTCTGGGGCCAACGTCCTGACTTTC
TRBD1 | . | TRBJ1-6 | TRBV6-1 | CASSEGTGALDSPLHF | TGTGCCAGCAGTGAAGGGACAGGGGCTTTGGATTCACCCCTCCACTTT
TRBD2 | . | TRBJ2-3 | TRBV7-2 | CASSLRLAGKSSYSTDTQYF | TGTGCCAGCAGCTTAAGACTAGCGGGGAAGTCTAGTTACAGCACAGATACGCAGTATTTT
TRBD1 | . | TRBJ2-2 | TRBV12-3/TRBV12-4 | CASSRQGPGGAGELFF | TGTGCCAGCAGTCGACAGGGACCAGGGGGAGCCGGGGAGCTGTTTTTT
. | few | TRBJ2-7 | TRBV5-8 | CASADRSSYEQYF | TGTGCCAGCGCTGACAGGAGCTCCTACGAGCAGTACTTC
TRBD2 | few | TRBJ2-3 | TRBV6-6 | CASSSRRQGTSGRASTDTQYF | TGTGCCAGCAGTTCTCGTCGACAGGGGACTAGCGGGAGGGCGAGCACAGATACGCAGTATTTT
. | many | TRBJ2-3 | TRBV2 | CASKSSEVSDTQYF | TGTGCCAGCAAGAGTAGCGAAGTTTCAGATACGCAGTATTTT